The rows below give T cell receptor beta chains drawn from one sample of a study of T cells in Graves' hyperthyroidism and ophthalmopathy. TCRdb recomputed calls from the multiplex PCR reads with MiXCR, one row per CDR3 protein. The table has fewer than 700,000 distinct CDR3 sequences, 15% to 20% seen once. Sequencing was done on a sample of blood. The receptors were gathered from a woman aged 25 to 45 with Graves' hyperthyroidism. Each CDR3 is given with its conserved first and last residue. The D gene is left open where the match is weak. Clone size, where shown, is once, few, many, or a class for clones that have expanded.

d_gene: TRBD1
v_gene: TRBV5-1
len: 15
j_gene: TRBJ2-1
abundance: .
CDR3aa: CASSLTGQGNHEQFF
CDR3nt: TGTGCCAGCAGCTTGACGGGACAGGGTAACCATGAGCAGTTCTTC

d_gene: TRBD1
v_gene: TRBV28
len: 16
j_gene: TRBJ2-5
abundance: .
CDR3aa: CASSSSPTGDQETQYF
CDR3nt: TGTGCCAGCAGTTCATCCCCGACAGGGGACCAAGAGACCCAGTACTTC

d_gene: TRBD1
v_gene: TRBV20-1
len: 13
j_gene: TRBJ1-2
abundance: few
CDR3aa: CSAISSTGEGYTF
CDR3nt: TGCAGTGCTATATCTTCAACAGGGGAAGGCTACACCTTC

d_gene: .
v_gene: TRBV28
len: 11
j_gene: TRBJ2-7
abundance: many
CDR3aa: CASKDRYEQYF
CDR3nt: TGTGCCAGCAAGGACAGATACGAGCAGTACTTC

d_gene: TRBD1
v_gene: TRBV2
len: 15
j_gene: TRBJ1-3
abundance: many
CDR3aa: CASSYTGGSGNTIYF
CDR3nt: TGTGCCAGCAGTTATACAGGGGGATCAGGAAACACCATATATTTT

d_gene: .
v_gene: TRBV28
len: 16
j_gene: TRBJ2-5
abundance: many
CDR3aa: CASSLALGSGRETQYF
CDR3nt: TGTGCCAGCAGTTTGGCGTTGGGGTCAGGGAGGGAGACCCAGTACTTC

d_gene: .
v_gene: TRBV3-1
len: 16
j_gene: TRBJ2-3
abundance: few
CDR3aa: CASSLDGVATRDTQYF
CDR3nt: TGTGCCAGCAGCCTAGACGGTGTTGCCACACGGGATACGCAGTATTTT

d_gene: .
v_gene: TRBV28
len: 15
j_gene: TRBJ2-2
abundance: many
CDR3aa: CASSLTSPNTGELFF
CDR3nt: TGTGCCAGCAGTTTAACTAGCCCTAACACCGGGGAGCTGTTTTTT

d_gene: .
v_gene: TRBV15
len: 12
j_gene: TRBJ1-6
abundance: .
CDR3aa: CATSRDFKSLHF
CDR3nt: TGTGCCACCAGCAGAGATTTCAAATCCCTCCACTTT

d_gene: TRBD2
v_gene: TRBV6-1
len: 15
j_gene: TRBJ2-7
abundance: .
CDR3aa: CASSELAGSSYEQYF
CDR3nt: TGTGCCAGCAGTGAACTAGCGGGGAGCTCCTACGAGCAGTACTTC

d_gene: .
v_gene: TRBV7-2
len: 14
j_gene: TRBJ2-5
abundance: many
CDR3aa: CASRPDRAQETQYF
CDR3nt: TGTGCCAGCAGGCCAGACAGAGCCCAAGAGACCCAGTACTTC

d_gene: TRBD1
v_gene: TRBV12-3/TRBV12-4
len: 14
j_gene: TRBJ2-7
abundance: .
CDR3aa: CASTSTGGTYEQYF
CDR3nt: TGTGCCAGCACCTCGACAGGGGGTACCTACGAGCAGTACTTC

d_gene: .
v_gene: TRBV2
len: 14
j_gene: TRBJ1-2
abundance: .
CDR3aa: CASSGRGQAYGYTF
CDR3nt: TGTGCCAGCAGTGGCCGGGGGCAGGCCTATGGCTACACCTTC

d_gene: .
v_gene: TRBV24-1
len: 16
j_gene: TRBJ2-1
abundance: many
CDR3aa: CATSDSGTSLRNEQFF
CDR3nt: TGTGCCACCAGTGATTCCGGGACTTCTCTTCGCAATGAGCAGTTCTTC

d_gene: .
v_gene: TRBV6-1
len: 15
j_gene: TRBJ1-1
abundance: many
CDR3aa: CASWFRGSMNTEAFF
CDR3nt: TGTGCCAGCTGGTTTCGGGGCTCCATGAACACTGAAGCTTTCTTT

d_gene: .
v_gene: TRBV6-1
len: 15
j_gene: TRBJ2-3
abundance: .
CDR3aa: CASSEAIGSLDTQYF
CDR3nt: TGTGCCAGCAGTGAAGCAATAGGGTCCCTCGATACGCAGTATTTT

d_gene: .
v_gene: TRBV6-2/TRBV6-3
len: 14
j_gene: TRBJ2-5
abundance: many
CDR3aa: CASTLTGYQETQYF
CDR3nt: TGTGCCAGCACGTTAACAGGATACCAAGAGACCCAGTACTTC

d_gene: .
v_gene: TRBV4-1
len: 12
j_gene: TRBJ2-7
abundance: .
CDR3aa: CASSKISGEQYF
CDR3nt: TGCGCCAGCAGTAAAATTTCGGGCGAGCAGTACTTC

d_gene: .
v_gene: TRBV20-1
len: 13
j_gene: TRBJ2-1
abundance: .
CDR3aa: CSARHRLSNEQFF
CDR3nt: TGCAGTGCTAGACACAGGCTTTCTAACGAGCAGTTCTTC

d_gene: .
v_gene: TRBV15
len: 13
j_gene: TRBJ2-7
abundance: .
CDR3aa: CATSERNSYEQYF
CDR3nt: TGTGCCACCAGCGAGCGAAACTCCTACGAGCAGTACTTC

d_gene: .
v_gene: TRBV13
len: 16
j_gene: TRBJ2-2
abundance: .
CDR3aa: CASSLDIGRSTGELFF
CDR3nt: TGTGCCAGCAGTTTGGATATAGGGCGGAGTACCGGGGAGCTGTTTTTT

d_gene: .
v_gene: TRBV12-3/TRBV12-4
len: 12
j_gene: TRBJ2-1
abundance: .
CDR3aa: CASSLLVYEQFF
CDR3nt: TGTGCCAGCAGTTTACTAGTCTATGAGCAGTTCTTC

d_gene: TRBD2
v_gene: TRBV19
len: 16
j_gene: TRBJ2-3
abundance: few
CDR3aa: CASSRQLAGAADTQYF
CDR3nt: TGTGCCAGTAGCCGACAACTAGCGGGAGCGGCAGATACGCAGTATTTT

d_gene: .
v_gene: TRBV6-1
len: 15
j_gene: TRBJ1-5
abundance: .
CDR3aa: CASSPIDGGNQPQHF
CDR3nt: TGTGCCAGCAGTCCTATCGACGGAGGCAATCAGCCCCAGCATTTT

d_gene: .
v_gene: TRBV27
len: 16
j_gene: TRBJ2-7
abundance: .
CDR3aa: CASSSSTSGSLWEQYF
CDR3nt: .

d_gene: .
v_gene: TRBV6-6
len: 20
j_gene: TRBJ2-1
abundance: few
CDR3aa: CASSYSLEYGSGRRNNEQFF
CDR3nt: TGTGCCAGCAGTTACTCGTTGGAGTACGGATCTGGTCGTAGGAACAATGAGCAGTTCTTC

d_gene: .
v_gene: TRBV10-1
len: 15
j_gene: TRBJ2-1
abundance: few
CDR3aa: CASSESATGYNEQFF
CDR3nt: TGCGCCAGCAGTGAGTCAGCGACAGGTTACAATGAGCAGTTCTTC